These T cell receptor beta chains were read from a single sample in a study of T-cell reconstitution after alpha-beta-depleted transplantation in children. In TCRdb, the PCR reads were re-called with MiXCR into one record per CDR3 protein. The table has roughly 90,000 distinct CDR3 sequences, more than 9% seen once; the top ten hold roughly 14%. Material: PBMCs from the stem cell graft donor, obtained from the stem cell graft. These receptors were obtained from a human donor who donated a stem cell graft to a child with inherited bone marrow failure. The CDR3 runs from the conserved cysteine through the conserved F or W. Each record gives: V gene, J gene, D gene, clone size, CDR3 protein, CDR3 DNA. The D gene is left open where the match is weak. Some rows have no size entry. The others give once, few or many, or a class for an expanded clone.

v_gene: TRBV20-1; j_gene: TRBJ2-3; d_gene: TRBD2; abundance: many; CDR3aa: CSAPRLAATDTQYF; CDR3nt: TGCAGTGCTCCCCGTCTAGCGGCCACAGATACGCAGTATTTT
v_gene: TRBV3-1; j_gene: TRBJ2-7; d_gene: TRBD1; abundance: many; CDR3aa: CASSPGTGRSEQYF; CDR3nt: TGTGCCAGCAGCCCTGGGACAGGGCGGAGCGAGCAGTACTTC
v_gene: TRBV10-3; j_gene: TRBJ2-7; d_gene: -; abundance: -; CDR3aa: CAISPGYRRSYEQYF; CDR3nt: TGTGCCATCAGCCCAGGGTACAGGAGATCTTACGAGCAGTACTTC
v_gene: TRBV7-2; j_gene: TRBJ2-3; d_gene: -; abundance: many; CDR3aa: CASSSGGTQYF; CDR3nt: TGTGCCAGCAGCTCTGGAGGTACGCAGTATTTT
v_gene: TRBV29-1; j_gene: TRBJ1-1; d_gene: -; abundance: few; CDR3aa: CSVEVGGDTEAFF; CDR3nt: TGCAGCGTTGAAGTCGGCGGGGACACTGAAGCTTTCTTT
v_gene: TRBV9; j_gene: TRBJ2-7; d_gene: TRBD2; abundance: many; CDR3aa: CASSVASAGAVYEQYF; CDR3nt: TGTGCCAGCAGCGTAGCTTCAGCGGGAGCTGTCTACGAGCAGTACTTC
v_gene: TRBV18; j_gene: TRBJ1-1; d_gene: -; abundance: -; CDR3aa: CASSPGHRTEAFF; CDR3nt: TGTGCCAGCTCACCGGGACACCGAACTGAAGCTTTCTTT
v_gene: TRBV7-9; j_gene: TRBJ1-4; d_gene: -; abundance: many; CDR3aa: CASSLGGGKTNEKLFF; CDR3nt: TGTGCCAGCAGCTTGGGGGGGGGGAAAACTAATGAAAAACTGTTTTTT
v_gene: TRBV6-1; j_gene: TRBJ2-2; d_gene: -; abundance: few; CDR3aa: CASSAFRSGELFF; CDR3nt: TGTGCCAGCAGTGCCTTTAGGTCCGGGGAGCTGTTTTTT
v_gene: TRBV11-2; j_gene: TRBJ2-7; d_gene: -; abundance: -; CDR3aa: CASSFGTGKTYEQYF; CDR3nt: TGTGCCAGCAGCTTCGGTACAGGGAAGACCTACGAGCAGTACTTC
v_gene: TRBV7-9; j_gene: TRBJ1-1; d_gene: -; abundance: -; CDR3aa: CASSWGSGEGDTEAFF; CDR3nt: TGTGCCAGCAGCTGGGGCAGCGGAGAGGGGGACACTGAAGCTTTCTTT
v_gene: TRBV20-1; j_gene: TRBJ1-6; d_gene: TRBD1; abundance: many; CDR3aa: CSARATGGSSPLHF; CDR3nt: TGCAGTGCTAGAGCCACAGGGGGTAGTTCACCCCTCCACTTT
v_gene: TRBV5-4; j_gene: TRBJ2-2; d_gene: TRBD1; abundance: -; CDR3aa: CASSVPGSGTGGSGELFF; CDR3nt: TGTGCCAGCAGCGTGCCCGGATCCGGGACAGGGGGGTCCGGGGAGCTGTTTTTT
v_gene: TRBV6-5; j_gene: TRBJ2-3; d_gene: TRBD2; abundance: many; CDR3aa: CASSPTSGTSTDTQYF; CDR3nt: TGTGCCAGCAGTCCCACTAGCGGGACTAGCACAGATACGCAGTATTTT
v_gene: TRBV29-1; j_gene: TRBJ1-3; d_gene: -; abundance: many; CDR3aa: CSVGVGGNTIYF; CDR3nt: TGCAGCGTTGGTGTAGGAGGAAACACCATATATTTT
v_gene: TRBV7-9; j_gene: TRBJ1-6; d_gene: -; abundance: many; CDR3aa: CASSLAGRTSPLHF; CDR3nt: TGTGCCAGCAGCTTAGCTGGCAGAACTTCACCCCTCCACTTT
v_gene: TRBV5-1; j_gene: TRBJ2-1; d_gene: -; abundance: many; CDR3aa: CASNPTGMSDGEQFF; CDR3nt: TGCGCCAGCAACCCTACGGGCATGTCAGATGGTGAGCAGTTCTTC
v_gene: TRBV12-3/TRBV12-4; j_gene: TRBJ2-2; d_gene: -; abundance: many; CDR3aa: CASRETGTGELFF; CDR3nt: TGTGCCAGCAGAGAAACAGGGACCGGGGAGCTGTTTTTT
v_gene: TRBV4-1; j_gene: TRBJ2-5; d_gene: TRBD2; abundance: many; CDR3aa: CASSQGTSGQETQYF; CDR3nt: TGCGCCAGCAGCCAAGGGACTAGCGGGCAAGAGACCCAGTACTTC
v_gene: TRBV20-1; j_gene: TRBJ1-5; d_gene: -; abundance: -; CDR3aa: CSADRVQINQPQHF; CDR3nt: TGCAGTGCGGATCGGGTGCAGATCAATCAGCCCCAGCATTTT
v_gene: TRBV7-2; j_gene: TRBJ1-2; d_gene: -; abundance: -; CDR3aa: CASSKGPGWDGYTF; CDR3nt: TGTGCCAGCAGCAAGGGACCAGGTTGGGATGGCTACACCTTC
v_gene: TRBV20-1; j_gene: TRBJ2-3; d_gene: -; abundance: few; CDR3aa: CSARDSGTDTQYF; CDR3nt: TGCAGTGCTAGAGACTCGGGGACAGATACGCAGTATTTT
v_gene: TRBV6-1; j_gene: TRBJ1-2; d_gene: -; abundance: -; CDR3aa: CASSARGGGLSYTF; CDR3nt: TGTGCCAGCAGTGCCCGAGGCGGCGGCCTCAGCTACACCTTC
v_gene: TRBV25-1; j_gene: TRBJ1-6; d_gene: TRBD1; abundance: few; CDR3aa: CASSDPRTGVSPLHF; CDR3nt: TGTGCCAGCAGTGATCCGAGGACAGGGGTTTCACCCCTCCACTTT
v_gene: TRBV7-9; j_gene: TRBJ2-5; d_gene: -; abundance: many; CDR3aa: CASSFGGGQETQYF; CDR3nt: TGTGCCAGCAGCTTTGGGGGAGGCCAAGAGACCCAGTACTTC
v_gene: TRBV12-3/TRBV12-4; j_gene: TRBJ1-4; d_gene: TRBD1; abundance: many; CDR3aa: CASSWTGGDEKLFF; CDR3nt: TGTGCCAGCAGTTGGACAGGGGGGGATGAAAAACTGTTTTTT
v_gene: TRBV18; j_gene: TRBJ2-2; d_gene: TRBD2; abundance: many; CDR3aa: CASSLWTSGVNTGELFF; CDR3nt: TGTGCCAGCTCGCTCTGGACTAGCGGGGTGAACACCGGGGAGCTGTTTTTT
v_gene: TRBV20-1; j_gene: TRBJ2-7; d_gene: -; abundance: -; CDR3aa: CSASGFYEQYF; CDR3nt: TGCAGTGCTAGTGGGTTTTACGAGCAGTACTTC
v_gene: TRBV20-1; j_gene: TRBJ2-7; d_gene: TRBD1; abundance: many; CDR3aa: CSVPISPGTGGYEQYF; CDR3nt: TGCAGTGTCCCAATAAGCCCCGGGACAGGGGGCTACGAGCAGTACTTC
v_gene: TRBV5-1; j_gene: TRBJ1-1; d_gene: -; abundance: many; CDR3aa: CASSFSDGGAFF; CDR3nt: TGCGCCAGCAGCTTTTCCGACGGGGGAGCTTTCTTT
v_gene: TRBV7-8; j_gene: TRBJ2-7; d_gene: TRBD1; abundance: many; CDR3aa: CASSLAQGVGYEQYF; CDR3nt: TGTGCCAGCAGTCTGGCACAGGGGGTTGGGTACGAGCAGTACTTC
v_gene: TRBV19; j_gene: TRBJ2-3; d_gene: -; abundance: many; CDR3aa: CASSILLHTGSDTQYF; CDR3nt: TGTGCCAGTAGTATATTACTCCACACTGGTTCAGATACGCAGTATTTT
v_gene: TRBV7-8; j_gene: TRBJ2-2; d_gene: -; abundance: few; CDR3aa: CASSLRPGRRGGELFF; CDR3nt: TGTGCCAGCAGCTTAAGACCCGGGCGGCGGGGCGGGGAGCTGTTTTTT
v_gene: TRBV15; j_gene: TRBJ1-5; d_gene: -; abundance: -; CDR3aa: CATSVRGDQPQHF; CDR3nt: TGTGCCACCAGCGTTAGGGGGGATCAGCCCCAGCATTTT
v_gene: TRBV20-1; j_gene: TRBJ2-5; d_gene: TRBD1; abundance: many; CDR3aa: CSARPNLDRGRETQYF; CDR3nt: TGCAGTGCTAGACCGAACCTGGACAGGGGTCGAGAGACCCAGTACTTC
v_gene: TRBV20-1; j_gene: TRBJ2-1; d_gene: -; abundance: many; CDR3aa: CSARDKGEGWNEQFF; CDR3nt: TGCAGTGCTAGAGATAAGGGGGAGGGGTGGAATGAGCAGTTCTTC
v_gene: TRBV4-3; j_gene: TRBJ1-4; d_gene: -; abundance: many; CDR3aa: CASSQEAGGGEKLFF; CDR3nt: TGCGCCAGCAGCCAAGAGGCCGGGGGAGGTGAAAAACTGTTTTTT
v_gene: TRBV20-1; j_gene: TRBJ1-4; d_gene: -; abundance: many; CDR3aa: CSPRKSEKLFF; CDR3nt: TGCAGTCCGAGAAAGAGCGAAAAACTGTTTTTT
v_gene: TRBV4-1; j_gene: TRBJ2-3; d_gene: -; abundance: many; CDR3aa: CATRDLSTDTQYF; CDR3nt: TGCGCCACCCGGGACTTAAGCACAGATACGCAGTATTTT